Listed below are T cell receptor beta chains from one sample, sequenced in a study of blood T cells in healthy people across ages. Each CDR3 protein is one row after TCRdb ran MiXCR on the 5' RACE reads. The repertoire holds 700,000 or so distinct CDR3 sequences, with roughly 43% as singletons. The sequenced material came from blood. The receptors originated from an elderly man in good health. The CDR3 runs from the conserved cysteine through the conserved F or W. D genes are given only for firm matches. The size of a clone is reported for some rows only, either as once, few or many, or as a class for expanded clones.

v_call: TRBV7-9
j_call: TRBJ2-1
clone_size: .
d_call: .
cdr3_aa: CASSNGQTALDEQFF
cdr3_nt: TGTGCCAGCAGCAACGGACAAACCGCACTCGATGAGCAGTTCTTC

v_call: TRBV4-3
j_call: TRBJ2-7
clone_size: few
d_call: TRBD1
cdr3_aa: CASSQVKGTAYEQYF
cdr3_nt: TGCGCCAGCAGCCAAGTCAAAGGGACAGCCTACGAGCAGTACTTC

v_call: TRBV6-1
j_call: TRBJ1-4
clone_size: .
d_call: .
cdr3_aa: CASSELATNEKLFF
cdr3_nt: TGTGCCAGCAGTGAACTTGCAACTAATGAAAAACTGTTTTTT

v_call: TRBV11-1
j_call: TRBJ1-1
clone_size: .
d_call: .
cdr3_aa: CASSDGRGYTEAFF
cdr3_nt: TGTGCCAGCAGCGACGGGCGGGGCTACACTGAAGCTTTCTTT

v_call: TRBV24-1
j_call: TRBJ2-5
clone_size: once
d_call: .
cdr3_aa: CATSDPGTKKETQYF
cdr3_nt: TGTGCCACCAGTGATCCGGGGACAAAAAAAGAGACCCAGTACTTC

v_call: TRBV29-1
j_call: TRBJ2-7
clone_size: .
d_call: .
cdr3_aa: CSTRGSSYNEQYF
cdr3_nt: TGCAGCACAAGAGGCAGCTCCTACAATGAGCAGTACTTC

v_call: TRBV5-1
j_call: TRBJ2-5
clone_size: .
d_call: .
cdr3_aa: CASSLGLTLETQYF
cdr3_nt: TGCGCCAGCAGCTTGGGGTTAACCTTAGAGACCCAGTACTTC

v_call: TRBV7-3
j_call: TRBJ2-3
clone_size: few
d_call: TRBD1
cdr3_aa: CASSPRITGGTDTQYF
cdr3_nt: TGTGCCAGCAGCCCGCGAATCACAGGGGGCACAGATACGCAGTATTTT

v_call: TRBV6-5
j_call: TRBJ2-7
clone_size: .
d_call: .
cdr3_aa: CASSSQRRGSYEQYF
cdr3_nt: TGTGCCAGCAGTTCCCAAAGGCGCGGGTCCTACGAGCAGTACTTC

v_call: TRBV7-9
j_call: TRBJ2-1
clone_size: few
d_call: .
cdr3_aa: CASSFGLNYNEQFF
cdr3_nt: TGTGCCAGCAGCTTCGGGCTCAACTACAATGAGCAGTTCTTC

v_call: TRBV6-2/TRBV6-3
j_call: TRBJ2-7
clone_size: .
d_call: .
cdr3_aa: CASSFQPITDGGYEQYF
cdr3_nt: TGTGCCAGCAGTTTCCAACCTATTACGGACGGAGGCTACGAGCAGTACTTC

v_call: TRBV10-3
j_call: TRBJ2-5
clone_size: .
d_call: TRBD1
cdr3_aa: CAISAGGQGAETQYF
cdr3_nt: TGTGCCATCAGCGCTGGAGGACAGGGGGCTGAGACCCAGTACTTC

v_call: TRBV20-1
j_call: TRBJ2-7
clone_size: once
d_call: TRBD2
cdr3_aa: CSAPTAGGKNYEQYF
cdr3_nt: TGCAGTGCTCCGACTGCGGGGGGGAAAAACTACGAGCAGTACTTC

v_call: TRBV6-1
j_call: TRBJ1-2
clone_size: .
d_call: TRBD1
cdr3_aa: CASSPEGQGAHGYTF
cdr3_nt: TGTGCCAGCAGTCCAGAGGGACAGGGGGCGCATGGCTACACCTTC

v_call: TRBV7-9
j_call: TRBJ2-5
clone_size: .
d_call: .
cdr3_aa: CTSSLAGQVQETQYF
cdr3_nt: TGTACCAGCAGCTTAGCGGGACAGGTCCAAGAGACCCAGTACTTC

v_call: TRBV20-1
j_call: TRBJ2-1
clone_size: .
d_call: TRBD2
cdr3_aa: CSTTTSGAYNEQFF
cdr3_nt: TGCAGTACTACGACTAGCGGGGCTTACAATGAGCAGTTCTTC

v_call: TRBV3-1
j_call: TRBJ2-7
clone_size: many
d_call: TRBD2
cdr3_aa: CASSQGTSGSHEQYF
cdr3_nt: TGTGCCAGCAGCCAAGGTACTAGCGGGAGCCACGAGCAGTACTTC

v_call: TRBV7-9
j_call: TRBJ2-1
clone_size: few
d_call: .
cdr3_aa: CASSPLGDNEQFF
cdr3_nt: TGTGCCAGCAGCCCCCTCGGGGACAATGAGCAGTTCTTC

v_call: TRBV20-1
j_call: TRBJ2-5
clone_size: .
d_call: TRBD2
cdr3_aa: CSAEGLAGTYNEQYF
cdr3_nt: TGCAGTGCGGAAGGACTAGCGGGGACCTACAATGAGCAGTACTTC

v_call: TRBV29-1
j_call: TRBJ1-2
clone_size: .
d_call: .
cdr3_aa: CSASNEGGQSRPNDYTF
cdr3_nt: TGCAGCGCCTCGAATGAGGGTGGTCAGAGCCGCCCTAATGACTACACCTTC

v_call: TRBV6-2/TRBV6-3
j_call: TRBJ2-1
clone_size: .
d_call: .
cdr3_aa: CASSPSREAPTSYNEQFF
cdr3_nt: TGTGCCAGCAGCCCTTCCAGGGAGGCGCCGACCTCCTACAATGAGCAGTTCTTC

v_call: TRBV3-1
j_call: TRBJ2-7
clone_size: .
d_call: .
cdr3_aa: CASSQAYSRTVPYEQYF
cdr3_nt: TGTGCCAGCAGCCAGGCATACAGTAGGACAGTACCCTACGAGCAGTACTTC

v_call: TRBV25-1
j_call: TRBJ1-1
clone_size: .
d_call: .
cdr3_aa: CASTIQGNTEAFF
cdr3_nt: TGTGCCAGCACCATACAGGGGAACACTGAAGCTTTCTTT

v_call: TRBV20-1
j_call: TRBJ1-5
clone_size: .
d_call: .
cdr3_aa: CSAREPQGNQPQHF
cdr3_nt: TGCAGTGCTAGAGAACCACAGGGAAATCAGCCCCAGCATTTT

v_call: TRBV3-1
j_call: TRBJ2-3
clone_size: .
d_call: TRBD2
cdr3_aa: CASGQHSGRFGDTQYF
cdr3_nt: TGTGCCAGCGGCCAGCACAGCGGGAGGTTCGGAGATACGCAGTATTTT

v_call: TRBV5-5
j_call: TRBJ2-2
clone_size: .
d_call: TRBD2
cdr3_aa: CASSRLAGDYVTGELFF
cdr3_nt: TGTGCCAGCAGCCGGCTAGCGGGAGATTACGTGACCGGGGAGCTGTTTTTT

v_call: TRBV4-3
j_call: TRBJ2-1
clone_size: .
d_call: TRBD2
cdr3_aa: CASSHPLAGGRAEQFF
cdr3_nt: TGCGCCAGCAGCCACCCCCTGGCGGGAGGGCGGGCTGAGCAGTTCTTC

v_call: TRBV20-1
j_call: TRBJ2-5
clone_size: .
d_call: TRBD2
cdr3_aa: CSARELAGQTYERYF
cdr3_nt: TGCAGTGCTAGAGAACTAGCGGGGCAAACCTACGAGCGGTACTTC

v_call: TRBV5-5
j_call: TRBJ2-3
clone_size: .
d_call: .
cdr3_aa: CASSSELGSDTQYF
cdr3_nt: TGTGCCAGCAGCTCTGAGTTGGGGTCAGATACGCAGTATTTT

v_call: TRBV30
j_call: TRBJ1-6
clone_size: .
d_call: .
cdr3_aa: CAWGIGNSPLHF
cdr3_nt: TGTGCCTGGGGGATCGGTAATTCACCCCTCCACTTT

v_call: TRBV6-6
j_call: TRBJ2-4
clone_size: .
d_call: TRBD2
cdr3_aa: CASQLTSSGLAKNIQYF
cdr3_nt: TGTGCCAGCCAACTAACCTCTAGCGGATTAGCCAAAAACATTCAGTACTTC

v_call: TRBV10-3
j_call: TRBJ2-7
clone_size: few
d_call: .
cdr3_aa: CAISVGAASYEQYF
cdr3_nt: TGTGCCATCAGTGTGGGAGCAGCCTCCTACGAGCAGTACTTC

v_call: TRBV7-9
j_call: TRBJ2-7
clone_size: .
d_call: TRBD2
cdr3_aa: CASSPTGGVGQYF
cdr3_nt: TGTGCCAGCAGCCCGACGGGAGGTGTGGGGCAGTACTTC

v_call: TRBV20-1
j_call: TRBJ2-7
clone_size: .
d_call: .
cdr3_aa: CSARPGQRRGEQYF
cdr3_nt: TGCAGTGCTAGACCGGGACAGCGGAGGGGTGAGCAGTACTTC

v_call: TRBV28
j_call: TRBJ2-7
clone_size: few
d_call: .
cdr3_aa: CASSLGGFHYEQYF
cdr3_nt: TGTGCCAGCAGTTTAGGGGGTTTTCACTACGAGCAGTACTTC

v_call: TRBV25-1
j_call: TRBJ1-6
clone_size: few
d_call: .
cdr3_aa: CASSATGGVNSPLHF
cdr3_nt: TGTGCCAGCAGTGCTACCGGGGGAGTAAATTCACCCCTCCACTTT

v_call: TRBV6-2/TRBV6-3
j_call: TRBJ2-1
clone_size: .
d_call: .
cdr3_aa: CASRRISEEQFF
cdr3_nt: TGTGCCAGCCGGCGGATTTCGGAAGAGCAGTTCTTC

v_call: TRBV9
j_call: TRBJ1-1
clone_size: .
d_call: .
cdr3_aa: CASRNRNTEAFF
cdr3_nt: TGTGCCAGCAGGAACAGGAACACTGAAGCTTTCTTT

v_call: TRBV24-1
j_call: TRBJ2-7
clone_size: few
d_call: TRBD2
cdr3_aa: CATRTSRLYEQYF
cdr3_nt: TGTGCCACCAGGACTAGCAGACTCTACGAGCAGTACTTC

v_call: TRBV6-6
j_call: TRBJ2-7
clone_size: few
d_call: TRBD2
cdr3_aa: CASSTSGGAYEQYF
cdr3_nt: TGTGCCAGCAGTACTAGCGGGGGGGCCTACGAGCAGTACTTC

v_call: TRBV18
j_call: TRBJ2-3
clone_size: .
d_call: .
cdr3_aa: CASSPRGPVVNTDTQYF
cdr3_nt: TGTGCCAGCTCACCAAGAGGCCCGGTGGTTAATACAGATACGCAGTATTTT

v_call: TRBV6-2/TRBV6-3
j_call: TRBJ2-7
clone_size: .
d_call: TRBD1
cdr3_aa: CASSYPRTGGNEQYF
cdr3_nt: TGTGCCAGCAGTTACCCCAGGACAGGGGGCAACGAGCAGTACTTC

v_call: TRBV5-1
j_call: TRBJ2-1
clone_size: few
d_call: .
cdr3_aa: CASSRSSAYNEQFF
cdr3_nt: TGCGCCAGCAGTAGGTCTAGCGCCTACAATGAGCAGTTCTTC

v_call: TRBV12-3/TRBV12-4
j_call: TRBJ2-4
clone_size: .
d_call: TRBD1
cdr3_aa: CASSPTWDSLAKNIQYF
cdr3_nt: TGTGCCAGCAGCCCCACCTGGGACAGTCTAGCCAAAAACATTCAGTACTTC

v_call: TRBV6-2/TRBV6-3
j_call: TRBJ2-7
clone_size: few
d_call: .
cdr3_aa: CASSYSKTGSGEQYF
cdr3_nt: TGTGCCAGCAGTTACTCCAAGACAGGATCGGGCGAGCAGTACTTC

v_call: TRBV6-1
j_call: TRBJ2-7
clone_size: .
d_call: TRBD1
cdr3_aa: CASRQGASIYEQYF
cdr3_nt: TGTGCCAGTCGACAGGGGGCGTCTATCTACGAGCAGTACTTC

v_call: TRBV12-3/TRBV12-4
j_call: TRBJ2-5
clone_size: few
d_call: .
cdr3_aa: CASSPRGGLQETQYF
cdr3_nt: TGTGCCAGCAGCCCGAGGGGGGGCCTCCAAGAGACCCAGTACTTC

v_call: TRBV6-6
j_call: TRBJ2-3
clone_size: few
d_call: .
cdr3_aa: CASSYGGQGVDTQYF
cdr3_nt: TGTGCCAGCAGTTACGGGGGCCAGGGAGTAGATACGCAGTATTTT

v_call: TRBV19
j_call: TRBJ2-1
clone_size: .
d_call: TRBD2
cdr3_aa: CASSIGTSYKEQFF
cdr3_nt: TGTGCCAGTAGTATTGGGACTAGTTACAAGGAGCAGTTCTTC

v_call: TRBV20-1
j_call: TRBJ2-1
clone_size: few
d_call: .
cdr3_aa: CSAVGADMRQFF
cdr3_nt: TGCAGTGCCGTGGGGGCGGACATGCGGCAGTTCTTC

v_call: TRBV20-1
j_call: TRBJ2-7
clone_size: .
d_call: TRBD1
cdr3_aa: CSASGQGRYEQYF
cdr3_nt: TGCAGTGCTTCCGGACAGGGGAGATACGAGCAGTACTTC

v_call: TRBV29-1
j_call: TRBJ2-3
clone_size: few
d_call: TRBD2
cdr3_aa: CSVVGGSNTDTQYF
cdr3_nt: TGCAGCGTTGTTGGCGGGAGTAACACAGATACGCAGTATTTT

v_call: TRBV28
j_call: TRBJ2-1
clone_size: few
d_call: TRBD2
cdr3_aa: CAICRGGPNNEQFF
cdr3_nt: TGTGCCATCTGTCGGGGGGGGCCGAACAATGAGCAGTTCTTC

v_call: TRBV4-3
j_call: TRBJ2-5
clone_size: .
d_call: .
cdr3_aa: CASSQGLEYQETQYF
cdr3_nt: TGCGCCAGCAGCCAAGGGTTGGAGTACCAAGAGACCCAGTACTTC

v_call: TRBV20-1
j_call: TRBJ1-4
clone_size: few
d_call: TRBD1
cdr3_aa: CSAKTGGREKLFF
cdr3_nt: TGCAGTGCGAAAACAGGGGGACGAGAAAAACTGTTTTTT

v_call: TRBV7-2
j_call: TRBJ2-1
clone_size: few
d_call: .
cdr3_aa: CASSLDHSRVYEQFF
cdr3_nt: TGTGCCAGCAGCTTAGACCATTCACGTGTCTATGAGCAGTTCTTC